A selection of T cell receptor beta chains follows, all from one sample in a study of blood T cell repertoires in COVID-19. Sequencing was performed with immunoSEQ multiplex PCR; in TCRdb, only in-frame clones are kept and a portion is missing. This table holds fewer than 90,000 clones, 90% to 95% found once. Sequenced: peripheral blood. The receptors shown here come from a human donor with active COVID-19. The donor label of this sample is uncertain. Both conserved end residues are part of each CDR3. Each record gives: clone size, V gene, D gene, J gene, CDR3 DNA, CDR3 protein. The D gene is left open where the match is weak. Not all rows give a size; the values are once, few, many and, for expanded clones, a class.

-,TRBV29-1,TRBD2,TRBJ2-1,TGCAGCGTCTCTAGCGGATACAGCTCCTACAATGAGCAGTTCTTC,CSVSSGYSSYNEQFF
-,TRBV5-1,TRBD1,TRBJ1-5,TGCGCCAGCAGGGCCAACGACAGGGAATATCAGCCCCAGCATTTT,CASRANDREYQPQHF
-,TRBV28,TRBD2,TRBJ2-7,TGTGCCAGCACGAGCGGGATCAACGAGCAGTACTTC,CASTSGINEQYF
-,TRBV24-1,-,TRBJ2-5,TGTGCCACCAGTGATTTCACAGGGTCCCAAGAGACCCAGTACTTC,CATSDFTGSQETQYF
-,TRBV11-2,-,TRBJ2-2,TGTGCCAGCAGGGTGAGCTACGGGGAGCTGTTTTTT,CASRVSYGELFF
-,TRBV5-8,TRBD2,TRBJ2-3,TGTGCCAGCAGCTTGGCCCGGCTAGCGGGGGATCTTAGCACAGATACGCAGTATTTT,CASSLARLAGDLSTDTQYF
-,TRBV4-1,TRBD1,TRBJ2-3,TGCGCCAGCAGCCAACCGGGACAGGGGGCAGATACGCAGTATTTT,CASSQPGQGADTQYF
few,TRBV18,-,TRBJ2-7,TGTGCCAGCTCACCAGGGCTGGGTTCGGACGAGCAGTACTTC,CASSPGLGSDEQYF
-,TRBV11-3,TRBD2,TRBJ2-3,TGTGCCAGCAGCGGGCCGGCTGGCGGGGGTTACACAGATACGCAGTATTTT,CASSGPAGGGYTDTQYF
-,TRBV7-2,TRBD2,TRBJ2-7,TGTGCCAGCAGCTTAGGGTCCAGCGGGGGGGCCCCCTACGAGCAGTACTTC,CASSLGSSGGAPYEQYF
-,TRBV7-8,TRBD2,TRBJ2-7,TGTGCCAGCAACCCGACCAGCGGGGTGTTTGAGCAGTACTTC,CASNPTSGVFEQYF
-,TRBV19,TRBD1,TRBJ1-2,TGTGCCAGTAGGGATTACAGGGGAAGCTATGGCTACACCTTC,CASRDYRGSYGYTF
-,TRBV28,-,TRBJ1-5,TGTGCCAGCAGTCAAGGGGGGGACCGGCAGCCCCAGCATTTT,CASSQGGDRQPQHF
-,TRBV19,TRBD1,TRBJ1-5,TGTGCCAGTAGCCGGGGGACAGGGCCCAATCAGCCCCAGCATTTT,CASSRGTGPNQPQHF
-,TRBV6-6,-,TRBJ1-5,TGTGCCAGCAGATACCCCGGGAGGGGTCGGGATCAGCCCCAGCATTTT,CASRYPGRGRDQPQHF